This TCR beta chain appears in the sequencing data of a study of regulatory T cells in long-lasting Graves disease. Both iRepertoire HTBI primers and Arm-PCR of CDR3 regions were used to build the TCR beta libraries. TCRdb fed the multiplex PCR reads into MiXCR, producing one record per CDR3 protein. Among fewer than 450,000 distinct CDR3 sequences listed, around 16% were seen once. V was pared by 3 bases and J by 0 bases, with 7 bases of the junction left unmatched. There are 16 residues in the CDR3. Per germline, CDR1 DFQATT and CDR2 SNEGSKA (reference sequence). The sample holds many counts of this clonotype. Noted time point: newly diagnosed GD, antithyroid drugs for less than 3 months. Scientists built the TCR library using RNA that was extracted from PBMCs. Graves' disease diagnosis followed American Thyroid Association guidelines. These same data were also listed under a study on T cells in Graves' hyperthyroidism and ophthalmopathy. That publication notes: Among the patients, aged 18 to 65, hyperthyroidism was newly diagnosed and had lasted under 2 months.

The clonotype was recovered from a woman between 35 and 50 years old with Graves disease. This specimen consisted of peripheral blood mononuclear cells (PBMCs), obtained at new diagnosis, from a patient treated with antithyroid drugs. This rearrangement joins TRBV20-1 to TRBJ2-5, with 10 positions matching TRBD2. This chain's CDR3 is CSASASGRAYQETQYF. The CDR3 DNA sequence: TGCAGTGCTAGCGCCAGCGGGAGGGCATACCAAGAGACCCAGTACTTC.